This T cell receptor beta chain was identified during a study of cytomegalovirus exposure and HLA in healthy donors. Generated by immunoSEQ multiplex PCR, the TCRdb table keeps only in-frame clones and is missing some. The data contain 65,000 or so clones, 85% to 95% of them seen just once; the ten biggest clones take up roughly 4.4%. Per the germline V gene, CDR1 is MGHDK and CDR2 is SYGVNS. This CDR3 region has 15 residues. The V end was cut by 2 bases, the J end by 7 bases, with 15 bases between. Sequenced input: PBMCs. The chain employs TRBV25-1 and TRBJ1-5; D might be TRBD1 (6 bases). The sequence derives from a young man in good health and CMV-seropositive. In DNA, the CDR3 is TGTGCCAGCAGTGAAGGGGACACCCAGGGGCAGCCCCAGCATTTT. It specifies CASSEGDTQGQPQHF.